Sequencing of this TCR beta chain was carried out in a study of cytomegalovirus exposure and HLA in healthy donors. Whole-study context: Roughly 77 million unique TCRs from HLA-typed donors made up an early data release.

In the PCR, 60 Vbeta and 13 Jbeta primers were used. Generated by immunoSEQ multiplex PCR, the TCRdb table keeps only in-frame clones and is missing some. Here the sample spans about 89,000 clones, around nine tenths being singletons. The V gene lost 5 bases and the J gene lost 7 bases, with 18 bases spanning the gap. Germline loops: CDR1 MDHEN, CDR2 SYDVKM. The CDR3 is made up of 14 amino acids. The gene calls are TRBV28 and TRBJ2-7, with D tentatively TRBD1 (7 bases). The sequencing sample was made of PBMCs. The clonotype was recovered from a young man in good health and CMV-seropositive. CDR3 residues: CASSGGTVSLEQYF. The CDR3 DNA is TGTGCCAGCAGTGGGGGGACAGTTTCCCTGGAGCAGTACTTC.